The clone carrying this TCR beta chain was counted between two and nine times. The antigen is not known. The entry originates in a study of T cells after yellow fever vaccination. Looking at the study overall: Fractions low in cell number were prepared with SMART-Seq v4 Ultra Low Input. Study results and limitations: Most primary-vaccination clones recurred post-booster (under 98% CD4, 88% CD8). There was a possibility that FACS-sorted repertoires contained abundant clonotypes contaminating from the bulk population.

Trimming cost V 3 bases and J 6 bases; bases outside gene matches: 5. CDR3 length: 13 amino acids. Germline V gene sequence: CDR1 DFQATT, CDR2 SNEGSKA (reference sequence). The study made its TCR cDNA through 5'RACE template switching. That step introduced a universal primer site along with UMIs. TCRdb itself ran the 5' RACE reads through MiXCR, one entry per CDR3 protein. Of 150,000 to 200,000 distinct CDR3 sequences in the sample, approximately 11% were seen once. The V call is TRBV20-1, the J call TRBJ2-1; 7 bases are shared with TRBD1. Sample: CD8+ T cells sorted from PBMCs, taken 15 days after the yellow fever booster vaccination. This TCR was sampled from a man aged 18 to 35 who received the YFV17D yellow fever vaccine. CDR3 region: CSARYRGGNEQFF. CDR3 coding DNA: TGCAGTGCTAGGTACAGGGGTGGCAATGAGCAGTTCTTC.